This entry features one T cell receptor (beta chain) sequence. The antigen is not known. This sample was taken from a study of blood T cells in healthy people across ages. Study-level points and caveats: A roughly linear fall in TCR beta diversity per million T cells was seen with increasing age. CMV infection status of these donors was not known.

Alongside a J-beta primer mix, a sample-barcoded 5' primer served in a second PCR lasting roughly 7 to 12 cycles. A template-switch adaptor with 12 random nucleotides tagged each cDNA molecule. TCRdb re-called the 5' RACE reads through MiXCR, storing one row per CDR3 protein. This table holds about 640,000 distinct CDR3 sequences, around three fifths found once. This receptor was obtained from a man in his sixties in good health. Sequenced material: blood.

The DNA of the CDR3 is TGTGCCAGCAGACCGAGCGGTAATTCACCCCTCCACTTT. Translating gives CASRPSGNSPLHF. The gene calls are TRBV7-9 and TRBJ1-6; no clear D gene. The germline V and J ends were trimmed by 6 bases and 6 bases, with 9 bases remaining between them. The germline gives CDR1 SEHNR, CDR2 FQNEAQ (reference sequence). CDR3 size: 13 residues.